A selection of T cell receptor beta chains follows, all from one sample in a study of blood T cell repertoires in COVID-19. Assay used: immunoSEQ multiplex PCR; TCRdb lists only in-frame clones, some missing. The sample lists roughly 330,000 clones; 70% to 90% were seen once. Material: PBMCs or T cells enriched from blood (not recorded which). These receptor sequences come from a woman aged 18-29 years who had recovered from COVID-19. The CDR3 runs from the conserved cysteine through the conserved F or W. A D gene is named only where the DNA matches it firmly. Not all rows give a size; the values are once, few, many and, for expanded clones, a class.

TRBJ2-1,TRBD2,.,TRBV28,TGTGCCAGCAGTCGAGCGGGAGATTTGTACAATGAGCAGTTCTTC,CASSRAGDLYNEQFF
TRBJ1-1,TRBD1,.,TRBV3-1/TRBV3-2,TGTGCCAGCAGCTACCAGGGGGAGACTGAAGCTTTCTTT,CASSYQGETEAFF
TRBJ1-1,.,once,TRBV9,TGTGCCAGCAGCCCACAAACAGGCACTGAAGCTTTCTTT,CASSPQTGTEAFF
TRBJ1-2,TRBD1,.,TRBV7-9,TGTGCCAGCAGCTTAGGTGGACAGGGGCTGTATGGCTACACCTTC,CASSLGGQGLYGYTF
TRBJ2-1,TRBD1,.,TRBV5-1,TGCGCCAGCAGGCTACAGGGGTCCTACAATGAGCAGTTCTTC,CASRLQGSYNEQFF
TRBJ1-6,.,.,TRBV28,TGTGCCAGCAGATCACCCGGGGTCGGAGATAATTCACCCCTCCACTTT,CASRSPGVGDNSPLHF
TRBJ2-2,TRBD1,.,TRBV2,TGTGCCAGCAAAAGACAGGGGAGAACCGGGGAGCTGTTTTTT,CASKRQGRTGELFF
TRBJ2-1,.,.,TRBV15,TGTGCCACCAGCAGAGCCCGGGTGATGAGCTCCTACAATGAGCAGTTCTTC,CATSRARVMSSYNEQFF
TRBJ1-2,.,.,TRBV12-3/TRBV12-4,TGTGCCAGCAGTTGGACAACAGATGGCTACACCTTC,CASSWTTDGYTF
TRBJ1-6,TRBD1,few,TRBV6-5,TGTGCCAGCAGGGAGGGGGCGCGAAATTCACCCCTCCACTTT,CASREGARNSPLHF
TRBJ1-5,.,.,TRBV2,TGTGCCAGCAGTGAAGGGCAAGCGACCGTCAATCAGCCCCAGCATTTT,CASSEGQATVNQPQHF
TRBJ1-1,TRBD1,.,TRBV6-6,TGTGCCACTGATTTTGGGACAGGGGGGACTGAAGCTTTCTTT,CATDFGTGGTEAFF
TRBJ1-3,.,.,TRBV5-4,TGTGCCAGCAGCTTGATGGGAGGGAACACCATATATTTT,CASSLMGGNTIYF
TRBJ2-7,TRBD1,.,TRBV2,TGTGCCAGCAGAAGGGACAGGGGGACCTACGAGCAGTACTTC,CASRRDRGTYEQYF
TRBJ2-3,.,.,TRBV6-1,TGTGCCAGCAGTGAAAATCGTCATACGACGGGAGATACGCAGTATTTT,CASSENRHTTGDTQYF
TRBJ1-2,.,once,TRBV4-1,TGCGCCAGCAGCCCAGCCCGGGGGACGGGCTATGGCTACACCTTC,CASSPARGTGYGYTF
TRBJ2-5,TRBD1,.,TRBV5-1,TGCGCCAGCAGCCTCCGGACAGGACAAGAGACCCAGTACTTC,CASSLRTGQETQYF
TRBJ1-5,TRBD1,few,TRBV3-1/TRBV3-2,TGTGCCAGCAGCCATGACAGGGATCAGCCCCAGCATTTT,CASSHDRDQPQHF
TRBJ1-1,TRBD1,.,TRBV5-1,TGCGCCAGCAGCCTAGGACAGGGGAGGGGTGAAGCTTTCTTT,CASSLGQGRGEAFF
TRBJ2-7,TRBD2,.,TRBV3-1/TRBV3-2,TGTGCCAGCAGCCAGGGCGGGGGAACCTACGAGCAGTACTTC,CASSQGGGTYEQYF
TRBJ2-1,TRBD1,.,TRBV2,TGTGCCACCAAGGACAGGGGCAATGAGCAGTTCTTC,CATKDRGNEQFF
TRBJ2-7,TRBD2,few,TRBV5-4,TGTGCCAGCAGTTTACTGTTAGCTAGCGGGGGACTCTACGAGCAGTACTTC,CASSLLLASGGLYEQYF
TRBJ2-1,TRBD2,.,TRBV5-4,TGTGCCAGCAGCCTCATGGGACTAGTTGACCCGAATGAGCAGTTCTTC,CASSLMGLVDPNEQFF
TRBJ2-1,TRBD1,once,TRBV7-9,TGTGCCAGCATTAGAGGGGGGACAGGGCTTGGGGATGAGCAGTTCTTC,CASIRGGTGLGDEQFF
TRBJ2-5,.,.,TRBV7-2,TGTGCCAGCAGCTCCCCAGAAGGCGGAGGGGACCAAGAGACCCAGTACTTC,CASSSPEGGGDQETQYF
TRBJ1-3,.,.,TRBV5-4,TGTGCCAGCAGCTTGGGAGCAGGGGATGGGTCTGGAAACACCATATATTTT,CASSLGAGDGSGNTIYF
TRBJ1-1,.,.,TRBV5-5,TGTGCCAGCAGCACCGGCACTGAAGCTTTCTTT,CASSTGTEAFF
TRBJ2-5,TRBD2,.,TRBV7-9,TGTGCCAGCAGCCTAGGACTAGCGGAGCAAGAGACCCAGTACTTC,CASSLGLAEQETQYF
TRBJ2-1,.,.,TRBV2,TGTGCCAGCAGTATACAGGGTTCATCCTACAATGAGCAGTTCTTC,CASSIQGSSYNEQFF
TRBJ2-5,TRBD2,.,TRBV27,TGTGCCAGCAGTTCGCGGGGGGAAGAGACCCAGTACTTC,CASSSRGEETQYF
TRBJ1-4,.,.,TRBV7-8,TGTGCCAGCAGCTTAGGGTCAGGGGCTGAAAAACTGTTTTTT,CASSLGSGAEKLFF
TRBJ2-1,.,.,TRBV28,TGTGCCAGCGGCCCGGGAAACTCCTACAATGAGCAGTTCTTC,CASGPGNSYNEQFF
TRBJ1-3,.,once,TRBV11-1,TGTGCCAGCAGCTTGGAGGCTAACTTTGGAAACACCATATATTTT,CASSLEANFGNTIYF
TRBJ1-4,.,few,TRBV2,TGTGCCAGCAGTGTAGAAGGAGGGGAAAAACTGTTTTTT,CASSVEGGEKLFF
TRBJ2-2,.,.,TRBV30,TGTGCCTGGGGGAACAGGGATCCGAACACCGGGGAGCTGTTTTTT,CAWGNRDPNTGELFF
TRBJ1-4,.,.,TRBV4-1,TGCGCCAGCAGCCAAGGGCAGACAGTACGAAAACTGTTTTTT,CASSQGQTVRKLFF
TRBJ2-5,TRBD1,.,TRBV7-9,TGTGCCAGCAGCTTAGGCCGAGGAACAGGGGGACAAGAGACCCAGTACTTC,CASSLGRGTGGQETQYF
TRBJ1-6,TRBD1,few,TRBV6-5,TGTGCCAGCAGACCCTCCGGGACAGGGGATTCACCCCTCCACTTT,CASRPSGTGDSPLHF
TRBJ2-6,.,.,TRBV19,TGTGCCAGTAGCACACGAGGTAGGGGCAACGGGGCCAACGTCCTGACTTTC,CASSTRGRGNGANVLTF
TRBJ1-1,.,few,TRBV12-3/TRBV12-4,TGTGCCAGCAGTTTTGGCGGCCCCACTGAAGCTTTCTTT,CASSFGGPTEAFF
TRBJ2-1,TRBD2,.,TRBV7-6,TGTGCCAGCAGCCCCCCCGGGGCGGGAGGGACCAATGAGCAGTTCTTC,CASSPPGAGGTNEQFF
TRBJ1-1,.,.,TRBV5-1,TGCGCCAGCAGCCCTGTGGAGAGAATGAACACTGAAGCTTTCTTT,CASSPVERMNTEAFF
TRBJ1-1,TRBD1,few,TRBV13,TGTGCCAGCAGCAAAGCAAGGGGGCTGTCGGGCACTGAAGCTTTCTTT,CASSKARGLSGTEAFF
TRBJ1-1,TRBD1,.,TRBV5-4,TGTGCCAGCAGCACCACAGGGGCCAGCACTGAAGCTTTCTTT,CASSTTGASTEAFF
TRBJ1-2,.,.,TRBV5-8,TGTGCCAGCAGCTTGCCGGGACTGGCCTATGGCTACACCTTC,CASSLPGLAYGYTF
TRBJ1-2,TRBD1,once,TRBV5-1,TGCGCCAGCAGCTTCCCGGACAGGGGAGACTATGGCTACACCTTC,CASSFPDRGDYGYTF
TRBJ1-2,TRBD1,.,TRBV27,TGTGCCAGCAGTCCAGGACAGGGGTTGGACTATGGCTACACCTTC,CASSPGQGLDYGYTF
TRBJ2-3,.,once,TRBV5-1,TGCGCCAGCAGCTTAACAGGGTCGACAGATACGCAGTATTTT,CASSLTGSTDTQYF
TRBJ2-2,.,once,TRBV2,TGTGCCAGCAGAGTCCGCGGAACGAACACCGGGGAGCTGTTTTTT,CASRVRGTNTGELFF
TRBJ1-2,TRBD1,.,TRBV18,TGTGCCAGCTCGGGACAGAACTATGGCTACACCTTC,CASSGQNYGYTF
TRBJ2-3,.,once,TRBV12-3/TRBV12-4,TGTGCCAGCAGTTTCCAAGGGGGAGATACGCAGTATTTT,CASSFQGGDTQYF
TRBJ1-1,.,.,TRBV5-1,TGCGCCAGCAGCTTGGAGGCAGGGAGGACTGAAGCTTTCTTT,CASSLEAGRTEAFF
TRBJ2-5,.,.,TRBV5-6,TGTGCCAGCAGCACAGGGTTTTCGACCCAGTACTTC,CASSTGFSTQYF